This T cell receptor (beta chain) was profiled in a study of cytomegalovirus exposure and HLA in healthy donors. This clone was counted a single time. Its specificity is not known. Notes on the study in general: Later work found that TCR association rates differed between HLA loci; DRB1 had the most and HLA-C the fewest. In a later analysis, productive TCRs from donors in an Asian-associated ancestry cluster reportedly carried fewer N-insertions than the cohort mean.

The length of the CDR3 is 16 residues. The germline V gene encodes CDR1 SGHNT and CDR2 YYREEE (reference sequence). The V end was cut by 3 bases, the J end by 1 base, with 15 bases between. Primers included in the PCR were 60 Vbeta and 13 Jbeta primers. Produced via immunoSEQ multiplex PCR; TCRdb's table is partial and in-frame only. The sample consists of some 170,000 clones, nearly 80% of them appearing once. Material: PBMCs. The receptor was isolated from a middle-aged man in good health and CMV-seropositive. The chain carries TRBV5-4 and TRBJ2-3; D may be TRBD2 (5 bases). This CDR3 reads CASSYPGDSGTDTQYF. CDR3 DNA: TGTGCCAGCAGCTACCCCGGGGATAGCGGCACAGATACGCAGTATTTT.